These 7 T cell receptor beta chains share one sample of origin, sequenced in a study of T cells in Graves' hyperthyroidism and ophthalmopathy. It was RNA transcripts that yielded the amplified TCR beta CDR3 regions. The TCR CDR3 first-round RT-PCR relied on the HTBI primer set. TCRdb redid the calling of the multiplex PCR reads with MiXCR, one entry per CDR3 protein. The table shows approximately 300,000 distinct CDR3 sequences, with approximately 17% occurring only once. Input material: blood. These receptors originate from a woman aged 60-70 years with Graves' ophthalmopathy.

This clonotype has ten or more counts. The rearrangement links TRBV5-1 to TRBJ2-3, with 10 positions matching TRBD2. V dropped 4 bases and J dropped 0; count of bases not matched to a gene: 8. Germline V gives CDR1 SGHRS, CDR2 YFSETQ. The CDR3 consists of 17 residues. CDR3 coding DNA: TGCGCCAGCAGCCTCATACCGACTAGCGGGAGCACAGATACGCAGTATTTT. Its protein product is CASSLIPTSGSTDTQYF.

In its sample, this clonotype was seen a few times. The V call is TRBV4-1, the J call TRBJ2-3; 8 nucleotides match TRBD2. This CDR3 spans 17 amino acids. From germline, CDR1 is MGHRA and CDR2 YSYEKL. With 1 base clipped from V and 3 bases from J, the junction kept 9 bases outside the gene matches. Written as DNA, the CDR3 is TGCGCCAGCAGCCAAGTACGGGAGGGGCAGAGTACAGATACGCAGTATTTT. Encoded protein: CASSQVREGQSTDTQYF.

This clonotype occurred many times. The chain uses TRBV27 and TRBJ1-1, with D uncertain. In germline, CDR1 is MNHEY, CDR2 SMNVEV (reference sequence). CDR3 size: 14 residues. V gave up 3 bases and J gave up 5 bases, with 13 bases separating them. DNA for the CDR3: TGTGCCAGCAGTTTGGAGCCGTGGGGAACTGAAGCTTTCTTT. Translation: CASSLEPWGTEAFF.

The gene calls are TRBV5-8 and TRBJ2-7; TRBD2 aligns across 9 bases. This CDR3 spans 15 amino acids. The junction had 9 bases not matched to a gene; V was cut back by 4 bases and J by 4 bases. Germline CDR1 SGHTS, CDR2 YDEGEE. As DNA, the CDR3 is TGTGCCAGCAGCACCTCTGGTAGCGGGAGTTACGAGCAGTACTTC. It translates to CASSTSGSGSYEQYF.

This clonotype came up many times. The chain employs TRBV7-8 and TRBJ2-1; 7 nucleotides line up with TRBD1. The trim removed 1 base at V and 1 base at J, leaving 4 bases unmatched. The CDR3 length is 16 residues. Germline CDR1 is SGHVS and CDR2 is FQNEAQ. The CDR3 loop reads CASSLEGDSSYNEQFF. Written as DNA, the CDR3 is TGTGCCAGCAGCTTAGAAGGGGACAGTTCCTACAATGAGCAGTTCTTC.

Ten or more counts support this clonotype. The chain has TRBV5-1 and TRBJ1-1; the D is unclear. The CDR3 loop spans 15 amino acids. Trimming removed 6 bases at V and 4 bases at J, with 19 bases between. The germline CDR1 and CDR2 sequences are SGHRS and YFSETQ. The CDR3 protein is CASTLITGFGTEAFF. The CDR3 region has the DNA TGCGCCAGCACGCTGATTACGGGGTTTGGCACTGAAGCTTTCTTT.

The V call is TRBV28, the J call TRBJ2-1; a possible D gene is TRBD2 (5 bases). V was clipped by 5 bases and J by 4 bases, with 12 bases between them. Per germline, CDR1 MDHEN and CDR2 SYDVKM. This CDR3 contains 14 residues. DNA for the CDR3: TGTGCCAGCAGTCGACTATACCTTTACAATGAGCAGTTCTTC. It yields the protein CASSRLYLYNEQFF. The variable domain in full, completed from reference TRBV28 and TRBJ2-1, reads DVKVTQSSRYLVKRTGEKVFLECVQDMDHENMFWYRQDPGLGLRLIYFSYDVKMKEKGDIPEGYSVSREKKERFSLILESASTNQTSMYLCASSRLYLYNEQFFGPGTRLTVL.